The clone carrying this TCR beta chain was counted a few times. No antigen is known for it. Isolation yielded PBMCs, at least 7 million per sample, in every case. Next came a second PCR, run for roughly 6 to 11 cycles, which used a sample-barcoded 5' primer along with a J-beta primer mix. A template-switch adaptor that had 12 random nucleotides put a tag on each cDNA molecule. Via MiXCR, TCRdb re-called the 5' RACE reads, giving one row per CDR3 protein. The table has about 280,000 distinct CDR3 sequences, less than 30% seen once. The sample comes from a study of blood T cells in healthy people across ages. Study observations and caveats: Observed TCR beta diversity per million T cells went down as age went up. This fall followed a roughly linear course with age.

The V end was cut by 2 bases, the J end by 2 bases, with 14 bases between. The CDR3 spans 15 residues. Per the germline V gene, CDR1 is SGHRS and CDR2 is YFSETQ. This chain links TRBV5-1 with TRBJ2-7; TRBD2 is a possible D gene (5 bases). Sample: blood. This clonotype was obtained from a woman in her seventies in good health. The CDR3 sequence: CASSFLLAKPYEQYF. The CDR3 DNA is TGCGCCAGCAGCTTTCTATTAGCGAAACCCTACGAGCAGTACTTC. The whole variable domain, remainder taken from reference TRBV5-1 and TRBJ2-7, is KAGVTQTPRYLIKTRGQQVTLSCSPISGHRSVSWYQQTPGQGLQFLFEYFSETQRNKGNFPGRFSGRQFSNSRSEMNVSTLELGDSALYLCASSFLLAKPYEQYFGPGTRLTVT.